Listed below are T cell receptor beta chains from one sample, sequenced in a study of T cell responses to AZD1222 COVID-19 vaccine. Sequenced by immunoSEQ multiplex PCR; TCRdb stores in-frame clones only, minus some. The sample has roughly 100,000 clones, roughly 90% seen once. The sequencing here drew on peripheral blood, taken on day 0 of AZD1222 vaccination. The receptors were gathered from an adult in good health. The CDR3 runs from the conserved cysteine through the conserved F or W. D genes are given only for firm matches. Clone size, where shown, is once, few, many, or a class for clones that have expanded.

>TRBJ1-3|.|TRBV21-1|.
TGTGCCAGCAGCAAAGGTGGGATGATCGGGAAACCTGGAAACACCATATATTTT
CASSKGGMIGKPGNTIYF
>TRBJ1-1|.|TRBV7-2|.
TGTGCCAGCAGCAGCCACCAGGGAAGGTCTGAAGCTTTCTTT
CASSSHQGRSEAFF
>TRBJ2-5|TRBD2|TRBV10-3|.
TGTGCCATCAGTGGACTAGCGGGAGTCGCAGAGACCCAGTACTTC
CAISGLAGVAETQYF
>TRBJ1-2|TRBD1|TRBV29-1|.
TGCAGCGTTGAGCATAACAGGGGGAGTAACTATGGCTACACCTTC
CSVEHNRGSNYGYTF
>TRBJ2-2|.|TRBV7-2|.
TGTGCCAGCAGCTTAGGCAGGGGTAACACCGGGGAGCTGTTTTTT
CASSLGRGNTGELFF
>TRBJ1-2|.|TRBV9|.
TGTGCCAGCAGCGTAGACCGGAACTATGGCTACACCTTC
CASSVDRNYGYTF
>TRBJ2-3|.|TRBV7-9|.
TGTGCCAGCAGCTCGAACAAAGGGGGGGAGGACAGTCGGACGCAGTATTTT
CASSSNKGGEDSRTQYF
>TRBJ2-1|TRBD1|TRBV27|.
TGTGCCAGCAGTTTATCGGGTAACAGGGGGCGCTTCGATGAGCAGTTCTTC
CASSLSGNRGRFDEQFF
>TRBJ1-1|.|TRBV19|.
TGTGCCAGTAGTCAGGGGAGGTCGAACACTGAAGCTTTCTTT
CASSQGRSNTEAFF
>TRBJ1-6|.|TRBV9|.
TGTGCCAGCAGCGTCGGGCCAGTTTTAAATTCACCCCTCCACTTT
CASSVGPVLNSPLHF
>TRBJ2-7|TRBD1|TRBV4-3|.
TGCGCCAGCAGCCAAGAGTCCAGGGGGCGCGGCGAGCAGTACTTC
CASSQESRGRGEQYF
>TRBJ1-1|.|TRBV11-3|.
TGTGCCAGCAGCTTGGCCGGCGGGGACACTGAAGCTTTCTTT
CASSLAGGDTEAFF
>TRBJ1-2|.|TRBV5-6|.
TGTGCCAGCAGCTTGAGTTTGGCAGCCTATGGCTACACCTTC
CASSLSLAAYGYTF
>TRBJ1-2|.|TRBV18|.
TGTGCCAGCTCACCACGGTCGGGGGGCTACACCTTC
CASSPRSGGYTF
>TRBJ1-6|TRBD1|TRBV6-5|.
TGTGCCAGCAGCGAGGACAGGGGAGGTTCACCCCTCCACTTT
CASSEDRGGSPLHF
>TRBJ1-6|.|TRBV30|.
TGTGCCTGGAGTGTAACCCCTCGGGGTAATTCACCCCTCCACTTT
CAWSVTPRGNSPLHF
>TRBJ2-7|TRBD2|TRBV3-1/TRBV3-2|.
TGTGCCAGCAGCCGGACTAGCGGCTACGAGCAGTACTTC
CASSRTSGYEQYF
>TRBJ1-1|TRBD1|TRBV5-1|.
TGCGCCAGCAGCTTGGGCGGTATCAACAGGGGGCCTGAAGCTTTCTTT
CASSLGGINRGPEAFF
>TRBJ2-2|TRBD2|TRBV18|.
TGTGCCAGCTCACCTTCTAGCGGTTTTGGTAGCGCCGGGGAGCTGTTTTTT
CASSPSSGFGSAGELFF
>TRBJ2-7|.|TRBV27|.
TGTGCCAGCAGTTTAGCTGGCAGGGCGTACGAGCAGTACTTC
CASSLAGRAYEQYF
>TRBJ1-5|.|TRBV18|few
TGTGCCAGCTCACCAGGGAGAAGCAATCAGCCCCAGCATTTT
CASSPGRSNQPQHF
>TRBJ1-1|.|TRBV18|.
TGTGCCAGCTCCCAGCAGGCGGAAAACACTGAAGCTTTCTTT
CASSQQAENTEAFF
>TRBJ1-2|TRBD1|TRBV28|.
TGTGCCAGCACGGAGACAGGGAATGGCTACACCTTC
CASTETGNGYTF
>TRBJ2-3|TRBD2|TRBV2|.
TGTGCCAGCAAGAGGACTAGCGGGACAGGCACAGATACGCAGTATTTT
CASKRTSGTGTDTQYF